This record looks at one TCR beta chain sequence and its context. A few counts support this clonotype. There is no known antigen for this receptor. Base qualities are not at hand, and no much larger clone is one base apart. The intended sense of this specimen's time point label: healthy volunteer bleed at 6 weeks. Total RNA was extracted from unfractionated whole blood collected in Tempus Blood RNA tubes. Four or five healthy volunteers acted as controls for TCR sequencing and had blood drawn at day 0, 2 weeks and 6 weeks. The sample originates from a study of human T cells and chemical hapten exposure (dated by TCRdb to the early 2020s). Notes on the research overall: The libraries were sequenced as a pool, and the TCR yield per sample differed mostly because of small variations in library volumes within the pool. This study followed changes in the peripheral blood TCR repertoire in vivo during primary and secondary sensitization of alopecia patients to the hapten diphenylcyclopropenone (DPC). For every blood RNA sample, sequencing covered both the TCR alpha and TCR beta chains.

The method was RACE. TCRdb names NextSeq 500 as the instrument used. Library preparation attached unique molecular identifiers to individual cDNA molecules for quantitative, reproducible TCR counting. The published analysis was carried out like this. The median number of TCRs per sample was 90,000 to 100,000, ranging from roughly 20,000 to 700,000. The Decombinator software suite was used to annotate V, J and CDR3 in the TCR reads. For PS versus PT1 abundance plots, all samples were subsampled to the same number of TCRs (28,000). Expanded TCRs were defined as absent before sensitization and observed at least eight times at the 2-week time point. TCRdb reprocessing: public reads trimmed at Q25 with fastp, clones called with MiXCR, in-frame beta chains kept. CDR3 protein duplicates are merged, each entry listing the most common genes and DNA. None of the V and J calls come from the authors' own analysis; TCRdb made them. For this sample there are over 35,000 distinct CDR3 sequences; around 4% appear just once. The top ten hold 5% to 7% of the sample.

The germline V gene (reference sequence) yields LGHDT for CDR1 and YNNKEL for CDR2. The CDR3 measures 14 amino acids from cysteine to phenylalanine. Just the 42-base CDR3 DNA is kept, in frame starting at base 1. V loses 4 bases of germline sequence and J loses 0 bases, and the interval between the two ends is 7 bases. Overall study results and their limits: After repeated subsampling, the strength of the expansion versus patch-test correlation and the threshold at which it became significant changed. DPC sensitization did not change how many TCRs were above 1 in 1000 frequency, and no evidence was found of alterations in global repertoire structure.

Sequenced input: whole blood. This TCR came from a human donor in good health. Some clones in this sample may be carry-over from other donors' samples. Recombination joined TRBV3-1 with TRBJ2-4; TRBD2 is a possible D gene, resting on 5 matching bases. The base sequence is TGTGCCAGCAGCCCGACTATAGCCAAAAACATTCAGTACTTC. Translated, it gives CASSPTIAKNIQYF.